This TCR beta chain came from a study of blood T cell repertoires in COVID-19. Across the study: The origin of the acute and convalescent COVID-19 samples was the United States, Italy and Spain. PBMCs, B-cell-depleted T cells, or T cells were the source of the cDNA or gDNA that made up the material.

V lost 2 bases and J 6 bases, leaving 3 bases between the germline ends. The length of the CDR3 is 12 residues. The V gene's germline CDR1 is SGHDT and CDR2 YYEEEE. Profiled with immunoSEQ multiplex PCR; TCRdb holds only in-frame clones, not every one. The repertoire holds about 190,000 clones, with about nine tenths as singletons. The chain couples TRBV5-6 to TRBJ1-6; D call uncertain. The source is a man in his forties with acute or convalescent COVID-19. Sequenced: peripheral blood. The CDR3 loop reads CASSLANSPLHF. CDR3 sequence (DNA): TGTGCCAGCAGCTTAGCTAATTCACCCCTCCACTTT.